This T cell receptor beta chain was obtained from a study of shared clonotypes between healthy human individuals. Study-wide background: The study enrolled a couple of women and a few men aged 18 to 49.

Subsets obtained from CD4+ cells comprised CD45RA+ naive and CD45RA-negative memory cells. V lost 0 bases to trimming and J lost 5 bases, with 10 bases between them. Germline loops: CDR1 GTSNPN, CDR2 SVGIG (reference sequence). The CDR3 contains 13 residues. Comment on this clone: As yet, its antigen is unknown. The sample holds other DNA sequences that translate to the same CDR3.

General study points: Non-shared clonotypes had lower generation probabilities than clonotypes shared by all four sorted-subset donors.

Each subset's genomic DNA was split evenly across several immunoSEQ plates. Some clones are missing from TCRdb's copy, which holds only in-frame ones; the method was immunoSEQ multiplex PCR. The profile shows about 1.1 million clones, 70% to 80% of them singletons. This clonotype originated in a man aged 18 to 30 in good health. Some clones in this sample may be carry-over from other donors' samples. The chain uses TRBV30 and TRBJ2-5; tentative D call: TRBD1 (6 bases). The sequencing sample was made of memory CD4+ T cells from PBMCs. Stated subset: CD45RA-negative fraction. CDR3 protein: CAWSVQGSETQYF. CDR3 DNA: TGTGCCTGGAGTGTACAGGGTTCGGAGACCCAGTACTTC.